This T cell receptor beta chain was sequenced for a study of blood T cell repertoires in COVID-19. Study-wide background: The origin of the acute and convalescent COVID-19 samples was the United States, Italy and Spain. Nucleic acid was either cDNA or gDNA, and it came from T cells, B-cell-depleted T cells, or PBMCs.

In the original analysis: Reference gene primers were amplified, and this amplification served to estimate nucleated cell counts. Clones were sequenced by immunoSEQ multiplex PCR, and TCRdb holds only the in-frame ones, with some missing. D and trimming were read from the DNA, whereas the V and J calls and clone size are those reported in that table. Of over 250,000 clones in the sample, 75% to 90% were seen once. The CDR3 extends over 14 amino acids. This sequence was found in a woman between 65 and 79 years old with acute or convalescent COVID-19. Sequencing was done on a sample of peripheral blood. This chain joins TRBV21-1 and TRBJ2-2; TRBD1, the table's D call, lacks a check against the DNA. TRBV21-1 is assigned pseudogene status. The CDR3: CASRGRGATGELFF. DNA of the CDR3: TGTGCCAGCCGGGGCAGGGGGGCCACCGGGGAGCTGTTTTTT.